This T cell receptor (beta chain) was profiled in a study of neurological immune-mediated disorders. The team produced cDNA through 5'RACE using 10-nucleotide random UMIs. TCRdb reanalysed the 5' RACE reads using MiXCR and keeps one entry per CDR3 protein. The profile covers under 70,000 distinct CDR3 sequences, with 5.2% appearing a single time and about 2.6% taken by the ten largest. Whole-study results and caveats: Among 34 multiple sclerosis patients, phylogenetic grouping put the repertoires of 18 into a single related-CDR3 cluster, a possible signature. HTLV-1-associated myelopathy had the most TCR clonal expansion, and multiple sclerosis had the least, less than healthy controls.

This clonotype was recorded at least ten times. Its specificity is unknown. This receptor was taken from a woman aged 25 to 45 with multiple sclerosis. Sample: PBMCs.

CDR3 sequence: CASSPERGTNEQFF. In nucleotides, the CDR3 is TGTGCCAGCAGCCCGGAGCGGGGAACAAATGAGCAGTTCTTC. The chain couples TRBV4-2 to TRBJ2-1; 7 bases match TRBD2. Germline CDR1 LGHNA, CDR2 YNFKEQ. The junction had 7 bases not matched to a gene; V was cut back by 4 bases and J by 7 bases. The CDR3 is made up of 14 amino acids.